This T cell receptor beta chain was sequenced during a study of identical twins listed by TCRdb under 2016. For context, the study as a whole: To test whether fetal clonotypes persist, this study deep-sequenced TCR alpha and beta repertoires from monozygotic twins, from unrelated adults of various ages, and from cord blood. To rule out contamination, the twin experiments were replicated at different times with different library preparation protocols.

What the work shows at the level of the full study, not this receptor alone: Because the same donors could not be followed over many years, the conclusions relied on cross-sectional statistical analysis. In monozygotic twins, recombination models systematically underestimated out-of-frame TCR alpha sharing, but the models matched the sharing seen between unrelated individuals. Excess twin sharing in beta out-of-frame sequences was weaker because fewer shared sequences lowered the signal-to-noise ratio. Fewer insertions were carried by abundant cord blood beta clonotypes; a weaker similar trend was observed in young adult naive repertoires, while no such trend was observed in memory repertoires. Zero-insertion analyses could be partly confounded by invariant T cells such as MAIT and iNKT, though diverse VJ usage argued against such confounding for most clonotypes. Compared with coincidental sharing between unrelated individuals, out-of-frame TCR alpha sequences shared between twins showed an excess of sequences with low generation probability.

The library was obtained by 5' RACE. Data came from an Illumina HiSeq 2000. Template switching added a universal primer binding site, and the final cDNA carried a unique molecular identifier that allowed TCR cDNA molecules to be counted accurately. First-strand cDNA for TCR alpha and beta chains was synthesized from specific primers in the conserved constant-segment region. Each cDNA library was double barcoded, with a SMART-Mk sample barcode plus Illumina barcodes, to control for contamination. Two successive PCR steps introduced TruSeq adapter sequences along with Illumina sample barcodes. The TCR alpha and beta cDNA libraries were sequenced on the Illumina HiSeq platform using custom primers. The original methods were these. MiGEC was used to process raw reads and extract unique molecular identifiers, and MiXCR was used to find CDR3 positions. For each individual, recombination models were inferred using an EM algorithm with the repgenHMM and IGoR tools. The analysis of shared clonotypes was done with the tcR package in R, with sharing normalized by the product of cloneset sizes. To study raw recombination free of thymic and clonal selection effects, out-of-frame nonproductive sequences were analyzed. Using fastp trimming at Q25 and MiXCR clonotype assembly, TCRdb reanalyzed the public sequencing data and kept in-frame beta chains. Rows merge per CDR3 protein into single entries with the most common DNA and genes. TCRdb's processing, not the authors' own work, is the source of the V and J calls. Present in this sample are more than 350,000 distinct CDR3 sequences, approximately 10% of which were seen just once. Approximately 8.9% of the sample is taken by the ten largest.

At least ten counts were recorded for this clonotype. Its antigen is still unknown. It has no much larger one-base neighbor in the sample; base qualities were not kept. All donors were healthy Caucasians. Three unrelated non-twin adults were additionally sequenced: a male aged 18 to 29, a male aged 50 to 60 and a female aged 50 to 60. Using Miltenyi CD45RO+ enrichment and human naive T-cell isolation kits, memory (CD45RO+) and naive T cells were isolated from PBMC. The origin of this receptor is a woman aged 45-65 years in good health. Sample: naive T cells sorted from blood. The cell subset or site label, read with the paper, signifies: cells isolated with a human naive T-cell isolation kit.

The CDR3 loop reads CASSLGTGANYGYTF. The DNA sequence reads TGCGCCAGCAGCTTGGGAACAGGGGCTAACTATGGCTACACCTTC. The sequence joins TRBV5-1 to TRBJ1-2; a stretch of 7 junction bases matches TRBD1. CDR1 and CDR2 (SGHRS, YFSETQ) derive from the germline V gene. For this chain, trimming is 0 bases at the V end and 0 bases at the J end, and the number of junction bases without a gene match is 2. The CDR3 spans 15 residues, from the cysteine through the phenylalanine. The DNA shown is the 45-base CDR3, in frame from base 1.